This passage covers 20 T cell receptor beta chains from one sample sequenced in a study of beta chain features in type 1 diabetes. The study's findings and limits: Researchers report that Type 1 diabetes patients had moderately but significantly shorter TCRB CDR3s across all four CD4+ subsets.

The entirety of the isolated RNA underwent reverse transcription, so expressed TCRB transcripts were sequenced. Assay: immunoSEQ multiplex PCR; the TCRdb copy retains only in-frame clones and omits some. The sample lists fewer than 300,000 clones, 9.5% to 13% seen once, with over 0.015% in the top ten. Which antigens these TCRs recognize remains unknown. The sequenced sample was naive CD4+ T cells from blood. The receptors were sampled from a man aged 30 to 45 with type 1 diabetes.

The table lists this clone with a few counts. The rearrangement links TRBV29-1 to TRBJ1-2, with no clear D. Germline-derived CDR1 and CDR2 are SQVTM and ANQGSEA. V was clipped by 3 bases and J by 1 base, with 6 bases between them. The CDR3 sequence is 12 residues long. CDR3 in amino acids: CSVDPSNYGYTF. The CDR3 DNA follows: TGCAGCGTTGATCCCAGTAACTATGGCTACACCTTC.

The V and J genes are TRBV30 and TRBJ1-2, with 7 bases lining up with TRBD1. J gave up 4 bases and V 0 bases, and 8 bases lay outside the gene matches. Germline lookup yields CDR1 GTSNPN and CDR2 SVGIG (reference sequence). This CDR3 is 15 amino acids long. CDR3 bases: TGTGCCTGGAGTGTACGGGACAGAAAATCCTATGGCTACACCTTC. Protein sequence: CAWSVRDRKSYGYTF.

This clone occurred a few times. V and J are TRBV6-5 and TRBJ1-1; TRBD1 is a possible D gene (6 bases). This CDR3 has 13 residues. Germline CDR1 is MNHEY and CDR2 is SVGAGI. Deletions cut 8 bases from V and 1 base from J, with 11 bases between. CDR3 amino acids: CASSWTANTEAFF. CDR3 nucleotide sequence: TGTGCCAGCTCCTGGACAGCGAACACTGAAGCTTTCTTT.

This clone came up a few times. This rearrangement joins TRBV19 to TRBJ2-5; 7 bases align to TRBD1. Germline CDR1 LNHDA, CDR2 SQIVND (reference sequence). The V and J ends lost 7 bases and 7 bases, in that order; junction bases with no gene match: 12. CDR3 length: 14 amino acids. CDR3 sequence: CASTAGGPPWTQYF. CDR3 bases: TGTGCCAGTACAGCAGGGGGTCCCCCCTGGACCCAGTACTTC.

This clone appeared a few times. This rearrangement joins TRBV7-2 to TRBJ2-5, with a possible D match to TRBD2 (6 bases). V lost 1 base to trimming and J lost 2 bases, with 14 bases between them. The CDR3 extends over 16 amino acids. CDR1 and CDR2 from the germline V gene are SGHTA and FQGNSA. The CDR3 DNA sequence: TGTGCCAGCAGCTTAGGGGGGACGGAGGGACAAGAGACCCAGTACTTC. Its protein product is CASSLGGTEGQETQYF. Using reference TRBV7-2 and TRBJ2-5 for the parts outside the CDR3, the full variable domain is GAGVSQSPSNKVTEKGKDVELRCDPISGHTALYWYRQSLGQGLEFLIYFQGNSAPDKSGLPSDRFSAERTGGSVSTLTIQRTQQEDSAVYLCASSLGGTEGQETQYFGPGTRLLVL.

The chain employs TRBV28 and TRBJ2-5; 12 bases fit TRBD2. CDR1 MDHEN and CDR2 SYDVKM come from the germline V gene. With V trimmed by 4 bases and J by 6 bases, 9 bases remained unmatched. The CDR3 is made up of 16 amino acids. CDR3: CASSSPGTSGGKTQYF. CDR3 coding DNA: TGTGCCAGCAGTTCTCCCGGTACTAGCGGGGGGAAGACCCAGTACTTC.

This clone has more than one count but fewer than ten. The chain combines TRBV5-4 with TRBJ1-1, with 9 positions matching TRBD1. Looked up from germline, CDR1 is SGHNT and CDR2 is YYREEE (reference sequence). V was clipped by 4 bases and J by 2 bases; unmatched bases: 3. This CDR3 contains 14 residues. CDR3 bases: TGTGCCAGCAGCCGACAGGGGGGAAACACTGAAGCTTTCTTT. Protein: CASSRQGGNTEAFF.

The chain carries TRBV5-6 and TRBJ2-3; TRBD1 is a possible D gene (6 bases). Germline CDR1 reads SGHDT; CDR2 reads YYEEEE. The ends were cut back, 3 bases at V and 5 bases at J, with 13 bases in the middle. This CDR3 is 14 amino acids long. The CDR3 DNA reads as TGTGCCAGCAGCTCCCGGGAAGGGGGAGATACGCAGTATTTT. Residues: CASSSREGGDTQYF. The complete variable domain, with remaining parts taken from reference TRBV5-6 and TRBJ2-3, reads DAGVTQSPTHLIKTRGQQVTLRCSPKSGHDTVSWYQQALGQGPQFIFQYYEEEERQRGNFPDRFSGHQFPNYSSELNVNALLLGDSALYLCASSSREGGDTQYFGPGTRLTVL.

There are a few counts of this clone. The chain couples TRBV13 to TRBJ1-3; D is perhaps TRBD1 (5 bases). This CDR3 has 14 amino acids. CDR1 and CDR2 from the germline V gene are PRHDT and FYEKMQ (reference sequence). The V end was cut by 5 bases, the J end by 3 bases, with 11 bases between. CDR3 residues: CASSLRVIGNTIYF. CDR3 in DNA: TGTGCCAGCAGCCTCAGGGTAATTGGAAACACCATATATTTT. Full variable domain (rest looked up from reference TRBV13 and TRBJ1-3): AAGVIQSPRHLIKEKRETATLKCYPIPRHDTVYWYQQGPGQDPQFLISFYEKMQSDKGSIPDRFSAQQFSDYHSELNMSSLELGDSALYFCASSLRVIGNTIYFGEGSWLTVV.

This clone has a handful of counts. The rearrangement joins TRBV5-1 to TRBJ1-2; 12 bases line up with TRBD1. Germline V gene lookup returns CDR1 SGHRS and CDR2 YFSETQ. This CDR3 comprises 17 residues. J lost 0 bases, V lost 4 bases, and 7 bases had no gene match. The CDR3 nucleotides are TGCGCCAGCAGCCCCGGGACAGGGGGCCTTACTAACTATGGCTACACCTTC. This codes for CASSPGTGGLTNYGYTF. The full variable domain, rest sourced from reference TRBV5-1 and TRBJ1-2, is KAGVTQTPRYLIKTRGQQVTLSCSPISGHRSVSWYQQTPGQGLQFLFEYFSETQRNKGNFPGRFSGRQFSNSRSEMNVSTLELGDSALYLCASSPGTGGLTNYGYTFGSGTRLTVV.

The CDR3 region has the DNA TGTGCCAGCAGTTGCCCGACAGGGGGAGGCGAGCAGTACTTC. Amino acids: CASSCPTGGGEQYF. The chain joins TRBV6-5 to TRBJ2-7, with TRBD1 matching over 9 bases. Germline CDR1 MNHEY, CDR2 SVGAGI. The trim removed 4 bases at V and 6 bases at J, leaving 7 bases unmatched. The CDR3 covers 14 residues.

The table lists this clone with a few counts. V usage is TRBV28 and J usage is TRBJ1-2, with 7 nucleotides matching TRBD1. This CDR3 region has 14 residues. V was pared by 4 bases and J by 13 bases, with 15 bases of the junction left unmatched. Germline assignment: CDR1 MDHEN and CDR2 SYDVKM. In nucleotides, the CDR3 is TGTGCCAGCAGTTACCGGGACAGCGCGTCGAAGTCCACCTTC. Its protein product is CASSYRDSASKSTF.

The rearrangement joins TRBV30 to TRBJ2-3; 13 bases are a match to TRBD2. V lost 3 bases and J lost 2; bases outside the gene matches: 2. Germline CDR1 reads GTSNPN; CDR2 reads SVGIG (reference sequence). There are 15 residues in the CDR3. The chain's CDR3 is CAWSGLAGATDTQYF. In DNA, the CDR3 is TGTGCCTGGAGCGGACTAGCGGGGGCCACAGATACGCAGTATTTT. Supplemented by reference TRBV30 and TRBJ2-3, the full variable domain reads SQTIHQWPATLVQPVGSPLSLECTVEGTSNPNLYWYRQAAGRGLQLLFYSVGIGQISSEVPQNLSASRPQDRQFILSSKKLLLSDSGFYLCAWSGLAGATDTQYFGPGTRLTVL.

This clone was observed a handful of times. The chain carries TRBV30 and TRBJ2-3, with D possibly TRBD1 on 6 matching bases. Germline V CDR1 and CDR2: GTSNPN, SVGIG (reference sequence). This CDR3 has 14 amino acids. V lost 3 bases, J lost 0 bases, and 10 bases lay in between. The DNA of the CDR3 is TGTGCCTGGAGCAAGGGGGTGAGCACAGATACGCAGTATTTT. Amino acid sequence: CAWSKGVSTDTQYF.

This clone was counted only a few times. The chain's CDR3 is CASSSSPRGPETQYF. CDR3 DNA sequence: TGTGCCAGCAGCTCAAGTCCCAGGGGGCCAGAGACCCAGTACTTC. The chain links TRBV9 to TRBJ2-5, with 8 bases matching TRBD1. Germline assignment: CDR1 SGDLS and CDR2 YYNGEE. The V and J ends lost 4 bases and 4 bases, in that order; junction bases with no gene match: 9. The CDR3 is 15 amino acids.

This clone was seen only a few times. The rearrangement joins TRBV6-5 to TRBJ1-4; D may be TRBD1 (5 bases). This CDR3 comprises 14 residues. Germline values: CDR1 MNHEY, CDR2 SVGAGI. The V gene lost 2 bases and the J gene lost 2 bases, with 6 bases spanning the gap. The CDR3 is CASSYGGTNEKLFF. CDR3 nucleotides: TGTGCCAGCAGTTACGGGGGGACTAATGAAAAACTGTTTTTT.

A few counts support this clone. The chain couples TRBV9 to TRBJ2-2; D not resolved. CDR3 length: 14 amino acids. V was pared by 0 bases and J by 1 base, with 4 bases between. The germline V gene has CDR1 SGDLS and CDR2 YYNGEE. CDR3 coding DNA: TGTGCCAGCAGCGTAGCCCAGAACACCGGGGAGCTGTTTTTT. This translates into CASSVAQNTGELFF.

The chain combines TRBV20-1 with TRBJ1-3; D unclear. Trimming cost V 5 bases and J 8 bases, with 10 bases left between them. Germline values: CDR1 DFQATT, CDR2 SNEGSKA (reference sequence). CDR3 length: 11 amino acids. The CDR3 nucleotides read TGCAGTGCTGGGGAGGGTCACACCATATATTTT. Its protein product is CSAGEGHTIYF.

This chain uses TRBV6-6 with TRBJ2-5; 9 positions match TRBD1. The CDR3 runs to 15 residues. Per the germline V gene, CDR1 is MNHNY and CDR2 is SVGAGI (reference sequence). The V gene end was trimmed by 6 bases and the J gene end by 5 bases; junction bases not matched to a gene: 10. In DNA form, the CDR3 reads TGTGCCAGCAGCTCCGGGACAGGGACATGGGAGACCCAGTACTTC. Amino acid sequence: CASSSGTGTWETQYF.

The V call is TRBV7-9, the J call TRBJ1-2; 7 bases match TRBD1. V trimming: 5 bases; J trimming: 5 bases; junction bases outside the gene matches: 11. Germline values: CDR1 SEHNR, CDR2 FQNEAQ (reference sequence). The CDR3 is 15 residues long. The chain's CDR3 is CASSPRSTGDYGYTF. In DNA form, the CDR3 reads TGTGCCAGCAGCCCTCGATCCACAGGGGATTATGGCTACACCTTC.